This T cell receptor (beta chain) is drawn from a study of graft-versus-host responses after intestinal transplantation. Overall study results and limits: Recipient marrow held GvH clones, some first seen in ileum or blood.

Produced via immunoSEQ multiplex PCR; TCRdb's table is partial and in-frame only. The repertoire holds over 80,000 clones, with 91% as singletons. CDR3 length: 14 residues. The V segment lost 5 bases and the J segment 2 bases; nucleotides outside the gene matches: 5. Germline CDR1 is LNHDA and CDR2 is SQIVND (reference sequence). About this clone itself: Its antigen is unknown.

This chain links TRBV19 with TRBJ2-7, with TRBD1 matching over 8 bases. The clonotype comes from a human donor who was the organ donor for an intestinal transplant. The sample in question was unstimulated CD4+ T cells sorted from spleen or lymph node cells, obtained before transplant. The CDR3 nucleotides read TGTGCCAGTAGTTCAGGACAGGGCCCCTACGAGCAGTACTTC. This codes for CASSSGQGPYEQYF.